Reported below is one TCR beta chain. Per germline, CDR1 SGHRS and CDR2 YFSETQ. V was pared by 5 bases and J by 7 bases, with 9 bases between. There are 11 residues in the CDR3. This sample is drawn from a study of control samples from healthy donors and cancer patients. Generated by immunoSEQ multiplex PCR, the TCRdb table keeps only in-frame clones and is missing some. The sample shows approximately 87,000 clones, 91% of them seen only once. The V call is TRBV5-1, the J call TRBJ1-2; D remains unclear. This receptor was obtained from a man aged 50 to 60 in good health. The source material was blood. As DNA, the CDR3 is TGCGCCAGCAGTGGAGGTGGTGGCTACACCTTC. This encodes CASSGGGGYTF.